This record covers a single TCR beta chain. Only a few counts were recorded for this clone. This receptor's antigen is unknown. Base quality data are lacking; no much larger clone is found one base away. V and J lose 8 bases and 6 bases, and a span of 17 bases separates them. CDR1 and CDR2 are drawn from the germline V gene (reference sequence): LNHDA, SQIVND. Including cysteine and phenylalanine, the CDR3 has 15 amino acids. This entry keeps only the CDR3 DNA: 45 bases, framed from base 1. The sample is drawn from a study of lymphopenia after photon versus proton radiotherapy (dated by TCRdb to 2018 to 2020). A note on the overall study: The immunological effects of photon versus proton radiation therapy were compared in patients with gastrointestinal tumors who developed high-grade lymphopenia. The roughly 20 patients in the cohort had gastrointestinal tumors, were treated with either photon or proton therapy, and subsequently developed lymphopenia. The study aimed to characterize how the two radiation modalities differ in their impact on the immune system.

Libraries were constructed by the immunoSEQ multiplex PCR assay. T cell repertoires were profiled with deep sequencing of rearranged TCR beta loci together with multiparametric flow cytometry. TCRdb retrieved this table from immuneACCESS and kept in-frame rearrangements only. Not all clones are present; in checked studies, unresolved V genes account for under half, and no reason is known for the remainder. Within this sample are under 70,000 clones, with roughly 90% of them counted one time only. 2.2% of the sample is taken by the ten largest. Overall study results and their limits: During treatment, patients who received photon therapy lost naive T cells and TCR diversity and gained effector/memory populations, whereas patients who received proton therapy remained relatively stable. After the lymphocyte count nadir, photon-treated repertoires showed oligoclonal expansion, especially of CD8+ Temra cells, which drove the drop in diversity. The authors looked at the survival association only in patients who died, and they framed better survival with proton therapy as a possibility rather than a demonstrated result. Across the cohort, a larger post-nadir drop in TCR diversity was inversely correlated with overall survival time among patients who died.

The chain is made from TRBV19 and TRBJ1-6; the D gene is possibly TRBD1, with 6 bases matching. Source: peripheral blood, taken from a patient treated with photon-based radiotherapy. This clonotype was obtained from a woman aged 40 to 49 with cholangiocarcinoma. The CDR3 reads as follows: CASGGRTAFNSPLHF. At the DNA level, the sequence is TGTGCCAGTGGCGGGAGGACAGCTTTTAATTCACCCCTCCACTTT.